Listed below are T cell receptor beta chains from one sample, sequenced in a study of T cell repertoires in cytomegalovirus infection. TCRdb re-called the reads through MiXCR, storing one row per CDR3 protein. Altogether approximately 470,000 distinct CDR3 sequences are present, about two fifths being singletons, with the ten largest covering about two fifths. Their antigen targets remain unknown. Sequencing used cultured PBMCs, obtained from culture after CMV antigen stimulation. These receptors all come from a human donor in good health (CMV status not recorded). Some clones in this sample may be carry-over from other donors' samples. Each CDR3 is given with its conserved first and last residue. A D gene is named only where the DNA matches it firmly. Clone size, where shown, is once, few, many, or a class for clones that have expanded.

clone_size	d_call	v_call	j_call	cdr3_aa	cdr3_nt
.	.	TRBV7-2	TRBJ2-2	CASLSGDVWGNGELFF	TGTGCCAGCCTTTCAGGAGATGTATGGGGGAACGGGGAGCTGTTTTTT
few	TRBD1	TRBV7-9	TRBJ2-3	CASTPVDRGRTDTQYF	TGTGCCAGCACCCCCGTAGACAGGGGACGCACAGATACGCAGTATTTT
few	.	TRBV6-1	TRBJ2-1	CASTAGPYNEQFF	TGTGCCAGCACGGCGGGACCTTACAATGAGCAGTTCTTC
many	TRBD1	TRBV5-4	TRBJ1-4	CASSRQGVGEKLFF	TGTGCCAGCAGCCGACAGGGGGTGGGTGAAAAACTGTTTTTT
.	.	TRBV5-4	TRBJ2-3	CAGTAGRNTDTQYF	TGTGCCGGCACGGCAGGGAGAAACACAGATACGCAGTATTTT
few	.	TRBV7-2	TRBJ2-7	CASSSRGLPKEQYF	TGTGCCAGCAGCTCACGGGGGCTGCCGAAGGAGCAGTACTTC
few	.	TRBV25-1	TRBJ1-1	CASRQLNTEAFF	TGTGCCAGCCGACAGTTGAACACTGAAGCTTTCTTT
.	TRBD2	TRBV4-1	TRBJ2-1	CASSQGLSGKSYNEQFF	TGCGCCAGCAGCCAAGGCCTCAGCGGGAAATCCTACAATGAGCAGTTCTTC
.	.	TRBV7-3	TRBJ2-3	CASRLGGSSTDTQYF	TGTGCCAGCAGATTAGGAGGGTCCAGCACAGATACGCAGTATTTT
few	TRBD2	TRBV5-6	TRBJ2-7	CASSLGLSLGLEVHEQYF	TGTGCCAGCAGCTTGGGTTTATCTCTGGGACTAGAAGTACACGAGCAGTACTTC
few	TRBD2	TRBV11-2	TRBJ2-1	CASSLGGLAGSSTGNEQFF	TGTGCCAGCAGCTTGGGCGGACTAGCGGGATCCAGTACTGGGAATGAGCAGTTCTTC
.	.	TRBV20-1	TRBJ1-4	CSATSTNEKLFF	TGCAGTGCTACCTCAACTAATGAAAAATTGTTTTTT
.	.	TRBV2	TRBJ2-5	CASTITRRQETQYF	TGTGCCAGCACGATCACCCGTCGACAAGAGACCCAGTACTTC
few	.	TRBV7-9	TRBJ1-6	CASSFRDNSPLHF	TGTGCCAGCAGCTTCAGGGATAATTCACCCCTCCACTTT
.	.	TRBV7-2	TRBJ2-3	CASRSGLTQYF	TGTGCCAGCAGGTCTGGCCTTACGCAGTATTTT
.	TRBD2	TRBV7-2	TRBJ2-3	CASSPSRGGWTDTQYF	TGTGCCAGCAGCCCCTCGCGGGGGGGTTGGACAGATACGCAGTATTTT
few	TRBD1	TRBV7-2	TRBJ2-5	CASSQGARVTQYF	TGTGCCAGCAGCCAGGGGGCCCGGGTGACCCAGTACTTC
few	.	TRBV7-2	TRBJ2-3	CASSSLSPSAGDTQYF	TGTGCCAGCAGCTCCCTCTCTCCTAGTGCCGGCGATACGCAGTATTTT
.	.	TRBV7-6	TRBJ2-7	CASSLGDLYEQYF	TGTGCCAGCAGCTTAGGGGATCTCTACGAGCAGTACTTC
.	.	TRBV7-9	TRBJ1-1	CASSSSRTAEAFF	TGTGCCAGCAGCTCAAGTCGGACAGCTGAAGCTTTCTTT
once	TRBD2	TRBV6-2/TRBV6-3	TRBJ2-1	CASSTGLAGGRDSYNEQFF	TGTGCCAGCAGCACCGGACTAGCGGGAGGGAGGGACTCCTACAATGAGCAGTTCTTC
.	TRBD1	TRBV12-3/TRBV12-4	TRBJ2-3	CASSSHSGTDYTDTQYF	TGTGCCAGCAGTTCCCACTCGGGGACAGATTACACAGATACGCAGTATTTT
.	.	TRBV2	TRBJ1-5	CASSEAGSNQPQHF	TGTGCCAGCAGTGAAGCGGGGTCCAATCAGCCCCAGCATTTT
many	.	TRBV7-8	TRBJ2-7	CASSKRATGLDEQYF	TGTGCCAGCAGCAAAAGGGCGACAGGCTTGGACGAGCAGTACTTC
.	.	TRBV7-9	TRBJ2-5	CASTPDRKETQYF	TGTGCCAGCACCCCGGACAGAAAAGAGACCCAGTACTTC
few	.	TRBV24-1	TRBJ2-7	CATSDSGGYEQYF	TGTGCCACCAGTGATTCTGGAGGCTACGAGCAGTACTTC
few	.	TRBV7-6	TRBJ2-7	CASSPLPTTYEQYF	TGTGCCAGCAGCCCCCTGCCTACCACCTACGAGCAGTACTTC
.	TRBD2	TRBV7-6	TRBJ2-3	CASSLEVAGFTDTQYF	TGTGCCAGCAGCTTAGAAGTAGCGGGGTTTACAGATACGCAGTATTTT
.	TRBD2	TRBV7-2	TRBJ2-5	CASSFASGKETQYF	TGTGCCAGCAGCTTTGCTAGCGGGAAAGAGACCCAGTACTTC
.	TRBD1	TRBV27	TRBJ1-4	CASSLFPTGRVKLFF	TGTGCCAGCAGTTTATTCCCGACAGGGAGGGTTAAACTGTTTTTT
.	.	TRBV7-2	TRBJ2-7	CASSSYELGSLYEQYF	TGTGCCAGCAGCTCCTACGAGTTGGGGAGCCTCTACGAGCAGTACTTC
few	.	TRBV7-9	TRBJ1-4	CASSSGPGGNEKLFF	TGTGCCAGCAGCTCAGGTCCGGGGGGTAATGAAAAACTGTTTTTT
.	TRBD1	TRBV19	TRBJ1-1	CASSKGTGYEAFF	TGTGCCAGTAGTAAAGGGACAGGCTACGAAGCTTTCTTT
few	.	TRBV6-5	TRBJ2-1	CASSYRGNEQFF	TGTGCCAGCAGTTATCGTGGGAATGAGCAGTTCTTC
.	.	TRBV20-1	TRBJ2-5	CSAHEAGRGETQYF	TGCAGTGCTCACGAAGCGGGCCGGGGAGAGACCCAGTACTTC
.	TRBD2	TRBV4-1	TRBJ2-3	CASSQQVWTSGSTDTQYF	TGCGCCAGCAGCCAGCAGGTGTGGACTAGCGGCAGCACAGATACGCAGTATTTT
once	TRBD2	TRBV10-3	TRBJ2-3	CATRTSGSTDTQYF	TGTGCCACCCGGACTAGCGGGAGCACAGATACGCAGTATTTT
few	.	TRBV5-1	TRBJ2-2	CASSLQGESLFF	TGCGCCAGCAGCTTACAGGGCGAGTCGCTGTTTTTT
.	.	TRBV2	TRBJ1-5	CASSNPKGGVGQPQHF	TGTGCCAGCAGTAACCCCAAGGGGGGGGTGGGTCAGCCCCAGCATTTT
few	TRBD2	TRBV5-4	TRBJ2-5	CASSRLAGNQETQYF	TGTGCCAGCAGCAGGCTAGCGGGGAATCAAGAGACCCAGTACTTC
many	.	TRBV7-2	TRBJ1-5	CASSNMLGGNQPQHF	TGTGCCAGCAGCAACATGTTAGGGGGCAATCAGCCCCAGCATTTT